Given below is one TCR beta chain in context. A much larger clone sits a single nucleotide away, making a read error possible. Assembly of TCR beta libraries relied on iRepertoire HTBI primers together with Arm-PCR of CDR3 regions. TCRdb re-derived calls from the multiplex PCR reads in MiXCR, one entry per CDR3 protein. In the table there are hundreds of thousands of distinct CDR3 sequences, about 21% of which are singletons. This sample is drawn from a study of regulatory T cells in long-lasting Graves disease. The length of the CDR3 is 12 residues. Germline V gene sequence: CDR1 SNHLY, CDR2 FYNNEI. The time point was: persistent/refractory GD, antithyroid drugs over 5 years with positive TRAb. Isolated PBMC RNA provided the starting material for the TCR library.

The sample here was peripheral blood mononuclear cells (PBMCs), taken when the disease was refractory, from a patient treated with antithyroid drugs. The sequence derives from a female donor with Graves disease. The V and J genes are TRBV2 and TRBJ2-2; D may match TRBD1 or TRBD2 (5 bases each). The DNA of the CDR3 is TGTGCCAGCAGCTTAAGGGACGGGGAGCCGTTTTTT. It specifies CASSLRDGEPFF. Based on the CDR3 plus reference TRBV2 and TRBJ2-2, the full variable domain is EPEVTQTPSHQVTQMGQEVILRCVPISNHLYFYWYRQILGQKVEFLVSFYNNEISEKSEIFDDQFSVERPDGSNFTLKIRSTKLEDSAMYFCASSLRDGEPFFGEGSRLTVL.